Sequencing of this TCR beta chain was carried out in a study of T cell repertoires in cytomegalovirus infection. Study in general: Matching HLA type, along with CMV infection, was indicated by public TCR beta signatures.

The V gene end was trimmed by 7 bases and the J gene end by 8 bases; junction bases not matched to a gene: 7. The V gene's germline CDR1 is SQVTM and CDR2 ANQGSEA. This CDR3 comprises 12 residues. Study observations and caveats: CMV-specific TCR beta clonotypes restricted by HLA-C dominated the ex vivo response. Totalled public TCR beta family frequency picked out people who carried CMV plus the relevant HLA.

Turning to this clonotype: Antigen unknown.

TCRdb redid the calling of the reads with MiXCR, one entry per CDR3 protein. The data contain hundreds of thousands of distinct CDR3 sequences, roughly a tenth of them singletons. This TCR was recovered from a human donor in good health (CMV status not recorded). Some clones in this sample may be carry-over from other donors' samples. The chain links TRBV29-1 to TRBJ1-2; 10 bases line up with TRBD1. Sequenced material: PBMCs. As DNA, the CDR3 is TGCAGCGCCCAAAGACAGGGGGCGGGCTACACCTTC. Translated, it gives CSAQRQGAGYTF.